What follows are 23 T cell receptor beta chains derived from one specimen sequenced in a study of cytomegalovirus exposure and HLA in healthy donors. It was with 60 Vbeta and 13 Jbeta primers that the PCR ran. Profiled with immunoSEQ multiplex PCR; TCRdb holds only in-frame clones, not every one. The sample carries roughly 150,000 clones, more than 75% recorded once. The sequenced material came from PBMCs. These receptor sequences come from a man in his thirties or forties in good health and CMV-seropositive.

The CDR3 here is CASSPISGVNYGYTF. CDR3 nucleotides: TGTGCCAGCAGTCCGATCTCAGGGGTCAACTATGGCTACACCTTC. V and J are TRBV28 and TRBJ1-2, with D perhaps TRBD1 (6 bases). V shed 5 bases and J shed 2 bases, with 15 bases lying between them. CDR1 and CDR2 (germline): MDHEN, SYDVKM. This CDR3 comprises 15 residues.

The rearrangement joins TRBV5-6 to TRBJ1-2, with D tentatively TRBD1 (5 bases). Germline V gene data show CDR1 as SGHDT and CDR2 as YYEEEE. Deletions cut 7 bases from V and 3 bases from J, with 16 bases between. This CDR3 has 14 residues. Here the CDR3 reads CASSRRNRYYGYTF. CDR3 in DNA: TGTGCCAGCTCCAGGCGGAACAGGTACTATGGCTACACCTTC.

This clone is a singleton in its sample. This chain uses TRBV25-1 with TRBJ2-1; TRBD2 matches at 8 bases. The V and J ends lost 2 bases and 8 bases, in that order; junction bases with no gene match: 14. Germline V gene sequence: CDR1 MGHDK, CDR2 SYGVNS. The CDR3 spans 17 residues. For the CDR3, the DNA is TGTGCCAGCAGTGAAAGAAGGGCGAGCGGGAGTGGGTATGAGCAGTTCTTC. It codes for CASSERRASGSGYEQFF.

The rearrangement joins TRBV11-2 to TRBJ2-3, with 9 positions matching TRBD2. Germline V gives CDR1 SGHAT, CDR2 FQNNGV. CDR3 size: 16 residues. V trimming: 5 bases; J trimming: 2 bases; junction bases outside the gene matches: 8. CDR3 sequence reads: CASSLGLARDTDTQYF. CDR3 in DNA: TGTGCCAGCAGCCTGGGACTAGCCCGAGACACAGATACGCAGTATTTT. Drawing the rest from reference TRBV11-2 and TRBJ2-3, the complete variable domain is EAGVAQSPRYKIIEKRQSVAFWCNPISGHATLYWYQQILGQGPKLLIQFQNNGVVDDSQLPKDRFSAERLKGVDSTLKIQPAKLEDSAVYLCASSLGLARDTDTQYFGPGTRLTVL.

The gene calls are TRBV18 and TRBJ1-2, with TRBD1 matching over 9 bases. CDR1 and CDR2 (germline): KGHSH, LQKENI. The CDR3 runs to 14 residues. The junction had 3 bases not matched to a gene; V was cut back by 3 bases and J by 4 bases. CDR3 sequence: CASSPRDRVYGYTF. The CDR3 bases are TGTGCCAGCTCACCCCGGGACAGGGTCTATGGCTACACCTTC.

The V gene is TRBV7-2, the J gene TRBJ2-7; a weak D match, TRBD2 (7 bases). The germline V gene has CDR1 SGHTA and CDR2 FQGNSA. The CDR3 covers 16 residues. V was clipped by 2 bases and J by 1 base, with 15 bases between them. CDR3: CASSLFGGRGSYEQYV. CDR3 DNA: TGTGCCAGCAGCTTATTCGGGGGGCGGGGGTCCTACGAGCAGTACGTC.

This clone came up once. The gene calls are TRBV11-2 and TRBJ2-3; 9 positions agree with TRBD2. The CDR3 is made up of 17 amino acids. The ends lost 5 bases at V and 2 bases at J; junction bases unmatched: 11. Germline V gene lookup returns CDR1 SGHAT and CDR2 FQNNGV. This CDR3 reads CASSIPSGGRATDTQYF. In DNA form, the CDR3 reads TGTGCCAGCAGCATCCCCTCGGGCGGGAGGGCCACAGATACGCAGTATTTT. The variable domain in full, with the rest retrieved from reference TRBV11-2 and TRBJ2-3, is EAGVAQSPRYKIIEKRQSVAFWCNPISGHATLYWYQQILGQGPKLLIQFQNNGVVDDSQLPKDRFSAERLKGVDSTLKIQPAKLEDSAVYLCASSIPSGGRATDTQYFGPGTRLTVL.

The chain links TRBV7-9 to TRBJ1-1, with D unclear. The germline V and J ends were trimmed by 3 bases and 3 bases, with 5 bases remaining between them. Germline V lookup: CDR1 SEHNR, CDR2 FQNEAQ (reference sequence). The CDR3 spans 12 residues. The CDR3 nucleotides read TGTGCCAGCAGCTTCGCGGACACTGAAGCTTTCTTT. Translated, it gives CASSFADTEAFF. The full variable domain, completed using reference TRBV7-9 and TRBJ1-1, is DTGVSQNPRHKITKRGQNVTFRCDPISEHNRLYWYRQTLGQGPEFLTYFQNEAQLEKSRLLSDRFSAERPKGSFSTLEIQRTEQGDSAMYLCASSFADTEAFFGQGTRLTVV.

The chain employs TRBV5-1 and TRBJ1-4, with D perhaps matching TRBD1 (6 bases). Deletions cut 2 bases from V and 8 bases from J, with 13 bases between. This CDR3 comprises 14 residues. Germline V CDR1 and CDR2: SGHRS, YFSETQ. CDR3 coding DNA: TGCGCCAGCAGCTTAGGACAGCCTTCCGAAAAACTGTTTTTT. This encodes CASSLGQPSEKLFF.

This clone turned up a few times. The chain is built from TRBV6-5 and TRBJ1-2; D unclear. Trimming left V 0 bases short and J 8 bases short, with 13 bases between. Germline CDR1 reads MNHEY; CDR2 reads SVGAGI. The CDR3 consists of 14 residues. The CDR3 DNA follows: TGTGCCAGCAGTTACTCTGCGCAGTCTAGGGGCTACACCTTC. Its translation is CASSYSAQSRGYTF.

For the CDR3, the DNA is TGTGCCAGCATGGGCAGAAACACCGGGGAGCTGTTTTTT. It encodes CASMGRNTGELFF. The V and J genes are TRBV27 and TRBJ2-2; D is unresolved. V gave up 7 bases and J gave up 2 bases, with 8 bases separating them. This CDR3 has 13 residues. In germline, CDR1 is MNHEY, CDR2 SMNVEV (reference sequence).

J is TRBJ2-1 and V is TRBV30, with D perhaps matching TRBD1 (5 bases). This CDR3 has 14 amino acids. Germline lookup yields CDR1 GTSNPN and CDR2 SVGIG (reference sequence). V was shortened by 0 bases and J by 8 bases, with 14 bases between the two germline ends. The CDR3 here is CAWSVLTQADEQFF. CDR3 nucleotides: TGTGCCTGGAGTGTACTGACACAGGCCGATGAGCAGTTCTTC.

The gene calls are TRBV7-9 and TRBJ2-1, with TRBD2 matching 9 bases. CDR1 is SEHNR, CDR2 FQNEAQ, per germline (reference sequence). This CDR3 region has 16 residues. With 3 bases clipped from V and 6 bases from J, the junction kept 9 bases outside the gene matches. CDR3 bases: TGTGCCAGCAGCTTGGTGACTAGCGGATTAACCAATGAGCAGTTCTTC. Its translation: CASSLVTSGLTNEQFF. The whole variable domain, filled in from reference TRBV7-9 and TRBJ2-1, reads DTGVSQNPRHKITKRGQNVTFRCDPISEHNRLYWYRQTLGQGPEFLTYFQNEAQLEKSRLLSDRFSAERPKGSFSTLEIQRTEQGDSAMYLCASSLVTSGLTNEQFFGPGTRLTVL.

This chain links TRBV19 with TRBJ2-2; TRBD1 agrees at 7 bases. CDR3 length: 16 amino acids. V gave up 6 bases and J gave up 6 bases; unmatched junction bases: 13. Germline values: CDR1 LNHDA, CDR2 SQIVND (reference sequence). This chain's CDR3 is CASRRQAGGVAGELFF. The CDR3 nucleotides are TGTGCCAGTAGGCGACAGGCAGGGGGAGTGGCCGGGGAGCTGTTTTTT.

The chain employs TRBV28 and TRBJ1-2; 10 bases agree with TRBD1. The trim removed 5 bases at V and 8 bases at J, leaving 11 bases unmatched. The CDR3 extends over 15 amino acids. Germline values: CDR1 MDHEN, CDR2 SYDVKM. The CDR3, as DNA: TGTGCCAGCAGTACTTCCGGGACAGGGGCATGGGGCTACACCTTC. Translating gives CASSTSGTGAWGYTF.

V and J are TRBV4-2 and TRBJ2-5, with 7 positions matching TRBD2. TRBJ2-7 matches the DNA end more closely, so the J call is doubtful. From germline, CDR1 is LGHNA and CDR2 YNFKEQ. The CDR3 covers 15 residues. CDR3 loop: CASSQALAEDYEQYF. As DNA, the CDR3 is TGTGCCAGCAGCCAAGCTCTAGCGGAGGACTACGAGCAGTACTTC.

This chain connects TRBV6-6 to TRBJ2-2, with D unclear. The CDR3 contains 13 residues. The germline CDR1 and CDR2 sequences are MNHNY and SVGAGI (reference sequence). The germline V and J ends were trimmed by 2 bases and 3 bases, with 4 bases remaining between them. Here the CDR3 reads CASSYPDTGELFF. The CDR3 nucleotides are TGTGCCAGCAGTTACCCCGACACCGGGGAGCTGTTTTTT.

The sample holds one count of this clone. The chain couples TRBV7-2 to TRBJ2-1; D is uncertain. Germline V CDR1 and CDR2: SGHTA, FQGNSA. Deletions cut 8 bases from V and 2 bases from J, with 4 bases between. The CDR3 runs to 11 residues. CDR3 protein: CASGAYNEQFF. As DNA, the CDR3 is TGTGCCAGCGGAGCCTACAATGAGCAGTTCTTC.

The V and J genes are TRBV7-2 and TRBJ2-1; 9 bases match TRBD1. This CDR3 contains 15 residues. From germline, CDR1 is SGHTA and CDR2 FQGNSA. Losses at the gene ends were 6 bases for V and 2 bases for J; bases not matched to a gene: 5. CDR3 bases: TGTGCCAGCAGGGGACAGGGTGGGACCTACAATGAGCAGTTCTTC. This gives the protein CASRGQGGTYNEQFF.

This clone has only one observation. The CDR3: CASSLFGRAGNTEAFF. Written as DNA, the CDR3 is TGTGCCAGCAGCTTATTCGGACGGGCGGGGAACACTGAAGCTTTCTTT. This chain uses TRBV7-9 with TRBJ1-1, with D unresolved. The CDR3 loop spans 16 amino acids. From germline, CDR1 is SEHNR and CDR2 FQNEAQ (reference sequence). V shed 2 bases and J shed 1 base, with 14 bases lying between them.

This clone was seen a few times. At one of its ends the junction is not consistent with the germline gene, which may arise from a read error. This chain joins TRBV7-7 and TRBJ2-7; TRBD1 matches at 10 bases. Germline V gene lookup returns CDR1 SSHAT and CDR2 FNYEAQ (reference sequence). CDR3 length equals 15 residues. The CDR3 region has the DNA TGTGCTAGCAGCCCGGGACAGGGGTTTGCGTACGAGCAGTACTTC. This codes for CASSPGQGFAYEQYF.

This clone came up a few times. The J gene is TRBJ2-1, the V gene TRBV7-6; TRBD1 matches 7 bases. Losses at the gene ends were 3 bases for V and 0 bases for J; bases not matched to a gene: 2. The CDR3 length is 15 residues. Germline loops: CDR1 SGHVS, CDR2 FNYEAQ. CDR3 in DNA: TGTGCCAGCAGCTTGACAGGGAGCTCCTACAATGAGCAGTTCTTC. It specifies CASSLTGSSYNEQFF. The whole variable domain, filled in from reference TRBV7-6 and TRBJ2-1, reads GAGVSQSPRYKVTKRGQDVALRCDPISGHVSLYWYRQALGQGPEFLTYFNYEAQQDKSGLPNDRFSAERPEGSISTLTIQRTEQRDSAMYRCASSLTGSSYNEQFFGPGTRLTVL.

The V and J genes are TRBV29-1 and TRBJ2-1; TRBD2 aligns across 10 bases. With V trimmed by 4 bases and J by 6 bases, 12 bases remained unmatched. CDR3 size: 16 residues. Germline assignment: CDR1 SQVTM and CDR2 ANQGSEA. DNA of the CDR3: TGCAGCGTTGTGGGGGGGCTAGCGGGAGACTCCAATGAGCAGTTCTTC. Translating it yields CSVVGGLAGDSNEQFF.